The T cell receptor beta chain described here comes from a study of cytomegalovirus exposure and HLA in healthy donors. Overall study findings and caveats: Several of the most significant clusters appeared linked to common viral pathogens, based on a later analysis. In a later analysis, most CMV-associated TCR beta chains appeared HLA-restricted.

Primers: 60 Vbeta forward and 13 Jbeta reverse. Sequenced by immunoSEQ multiplex PCR; TCRdb stores in-frame clones only, minus some. In the table there are 120,000 to 150,000 clones, around 80% of which are singletons. The CDR3 runs to 13 residues. V was pared by 8 bases and J by 5 bases, with 13 bases between. Germline CDR1 GTSNPN, CDR2 SVGIG (reference sequence). As to this clone: Its antigen is currently unknown.

The sequence was collected from a man aged 18 to 29 in good health and CMV-seropositive. The chain joins TRBV30 to TRBJ1-6; unclear D gene. Sequencing was carried out using PBMCs. The CDR3 region has the DNA TGTGCCCAAAGGATCGGGAATAATTCACCCCTCCACTTT. Protein product: CAQRIGNNSPLHF.